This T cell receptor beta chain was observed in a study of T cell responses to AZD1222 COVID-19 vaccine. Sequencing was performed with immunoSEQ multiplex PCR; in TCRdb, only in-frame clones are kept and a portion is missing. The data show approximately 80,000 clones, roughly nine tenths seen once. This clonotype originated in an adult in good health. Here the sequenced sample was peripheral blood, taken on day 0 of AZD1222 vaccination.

The CDR3 sequence is CASSLFGGEERGYTF. CDR3 sequence (DNA): TGTGCCAGCAGTTTATTTGGTGGGGAGGAGAGGGGCTACACCTTC. This chain links TRBV28 with TRBJ1-2; D not resolved. The germline gives CDR1 MDHEN, CDR2 SYDVKM. V was cut by 1 base and J by 8 bases, with 17 bases left in between. The CDR3 runs 15 residues.